This paragraph covers one T cell receptor beta chain sequence. Germline trimming cut 4 bases from V and 8 bases from J; bases unmatched to any gene: 8. This CDR3 contains 15 residues. Germline values: CDR1 SEHNR, CDR2 FQNEAQ (reference sequence). This sample is part of a study of blood T cell repertoires in COVID-19. TCRdb's copy holds only in-frame clones and misses some; the assay was immunoSEQ multiplex PCR. The data hold about 160,000 clones, with approximately 77% observed a single time. Specimen: PBMCs or T cells enriched from blood (not recorded which). V usage is TRBV7-9 and J usage is TRBJ2-1; 10 bases align to TRBD1. The clonotype was recovered from a man in his fifties or sixties who had recovered from COVID-19. CDR3 amino acids: CASSSGQGLFHEQFF. In DNA, the CDR3 is TGTGCCAGCAGCTCGGGACAGGGGCTTTTCCATGAGCAGTTCTTC.